The clone carrying this T cell receptor beta chain occurred a few times. This sample was taken from a study of Graves' ophthalmopathy and Graves' hyperthyroidism. The authors amplified TCR beta CDR3 regions from RNA transcripts. Second-round multiplex PCR followed a first-round RT-PCR using HTBI primers. TCRdb fed the multiplex PCR reads into MiXCR, producing one record per CDR3 protein. The sample includes about 1.1 million distinct CDR3 sequences, 35% to 40% of them seen just once. The origin of this receptor is an adult man with Graves' hyperthyroidism. The specimen was peripheral blood or thyroid tissue (not recorded which).

CDR3 coding DNA: TGTGCCAGCAGCGTAGGGGGGACTGTGAGCTCCTACGAGCAGTACTTC. Translating it yields CASSVGGTVSSYEQYF. This chain uses TRBV9 with TRBJ2-7; D possibly corresponds to TRBD2 (6 bases). Germline V CDR1 and CDR2: SGDLS, YYNGEE. This CDR3 is 16 amino acids long. V dropped 0 bases and J dropped 0 bases, with 13 bases sitting between them.